One and the same sample provided the 28 T cell receptor beta chains below, sequenced in a study of early T cells in non-severe SARS-CoV-2 infection (dated by TCRdb to the early 2020s). Library construction relied on 5' RACE. Sequencing was performed on a NextSeq 500. TCRdb reprocessed the public reads (quality trimming at Q25 with fastp, clone calling with MiXCR) and kept in-frame beta chains. Duplicate CDR3 protein sequences are folded into a single record with the most common DNA and genes. Recorded for this sample are roughly 57,000 distinct CDR3 sequences; less than 15% of them occurred a single time. Approximately 8.5% of the sample lies in the top ten. The specimen was whole blood, collected at baseline. The receptor source for this set is an adult who was a healthcare worker with PCR-confirmed SARS-CoV-2 infection or an uninfected control (not recorded which).

The CDR3: CSARVSGRAGNEQFF. The CDR3 nucleotides are TGCAGTGCTAGAGTAAGCGGGAGGGCCGGTAATGAGCAGTTCTTC. This sequence joins TRBV20-1 and TRBJ2-1; 10 positions match TRBD2. Germline V lookup: CDR1 DFQATT, CDR2 SNEGSKA (reference sequence). After removal of 1 base from V and 7 bases from J, the junction contained 7 bases not matched to a gene. The CDR3 loop spans 15 amino acids.

The genes are TRBV29-1 and TRBJ2-2; 8 bases are a match to TRBD2. The V segment lost 7 bases and the J segment 5 bases; nucleotides outside the gene matches: 6. The CDR3 is 13 amino acids. Germline V gene lookup returns CDR1 SQVTM and CDR2 ANQGSEA. CDR3 DNA sequence: TGCAGCGCAACTAGCGGATCAACCGGGGAGCTGTTTTTT. Protein: CSATSGSTGELFF.

The genes are TRBV18 and TRBJ2-5; 10 nucleotides align to TRBD1. The germline CDR1 and CDR2 sequences are KGHSH and LQKENI. Trimming cost V 3 bases and J 4 bases; bases outside gene matches: 8. The CDR3 runs to 16 residues. CDR3 nucleotides: TGTGCCAGCTCACCCGGGGACAGGGGCAATGGAGAGACCCAGTACTTC. It yields the protein CASSPGDRGNGETQYF.

This clonotype was seen many times. The CDR3 region is CASSQDHTIPSYEQYF. CDR3 in DNA: TGCGCCAGCAGCCAAGATCACACTATCCCATCGTACGAGCAGTACTTC. The rearrangement links TRBV4-1 to TRBJ2-7; D remains unclear. This CDR3 is built from 16 residues. The ends were cut back, 0 bases at V and 4 bases at J, with 16 bases in the middle. Germline lookup yields CDR1 MGHRA and CDR2 YSYEKL.

This clonotype was counted a few times. The rearrangement joins TRBV6-1 to TRBJ2-1; 8 bases agree with TRBD2. Germline V CDR1 and CDR2: MNHNS, SASEGT. V lost 2 bases, J lost 8 bases, and 11 bases stayed unmatched. The length of the CDR3 is 16 residues. CDR3 sequence reads: CASSEILARGGYEQFF. CDR3 in DNA: TGTGCCAGCAGTGAAATACTAGCTCGCGGGGGGTATGAGCAGTTCTTC.

The V gene is TRBV28, the J gene TRBJ1-5; no firm D call. Between the trimmed V and J ends, which lost 2 bases and 1 base, there was a span of 6 bases. CDR3 length equals 14 residues. Germline values: CDR1 MDHEN, CDR2 SYDVKM. DNA for the CDR3: TGTGCCAGCAGTTTAGTGGGGAGCAATCAGCCCCAGCATTTT. This codes for CASSLVGSNQPQHF. Full variable domain (outside the CDR3, taken from reference TRBV28 and TRBJ1-5): DVKVTQSSRYLVKRTGEKVFLECVQDMDHENMFWYRQDPGLGLRLIYFSYDVKMKEKGDIPEGYSVSREKKERFSLILESASTNQTSMYLCASSLVGSNQPQHFGDGTRLSIL.

The rearrangement joins TRBV5-5 to TRBJ1-1; D call uncertain. The germline CDR1 and CDR2 sequences are SGHKS and YYEKEE (reference sequence). This CDR3 region has 14 residues. The germline V and J ends were trimmed by 2 bases and 0 bases, with 8 bases remaining between them. CDR3 protein: CASSFMRVNTEAFF. The CDR3 nucleotides are TGTGCCAGCAGCTTTATGCGGGTGAACACTGAAGCTTTCTTT.

A few counts support this clonotype. The J gene is TRBJ2-2, the V gene TRBV9, with 11 bases that match TRBD2. This CDR3 region has 16 residues. Germline lookup yields CDR1 SGDLS and CDR2 YYNGEE. V lost 4 bases to trimming and J lost 3 bases; unmatched junction nucleotides: 5. In nucleotides, the CDR3 is TGTGCCAGCAGCTGGGGACTAGCGGTCGACACCGGGGAGCTGTTTTTT. Its translation is CASSWGLAVDTGELFF.

In its sample, this clonotype was seen many times. CDR3 sequence reads: CSVERGANDEQYF. In nucleotides, the CDR3 is TGCAGCGTTGAAAGGGGGGCTAATGACGAGCAGTACTTC. This sequence joins TRBV29-1 and TRBJ2-7; D assignment may be TRBD1 or TRBD2 (6 bases each). CDR1 and CDR2 from the germline V gene are SQVTM and ANQGSEA. The CDR3 is 13 amino acids. V was pared by 2 bases and J by 5 bases, with 13 bases between.

The chain links TRBV18 to TRBJ2-7; weak D call: TRBD2 (5 bases). The germline gives CDR1 KGHSH, CDR2 LQKENI. V was pared by 3 bases and J by 3 bases, with 12 bases between. The CDR3 runs to 14 residues. In nucleotides, the CDR3 is TGTGCCAGCTCACCCCCGGGGAGAAGCTACGAGCAGTACTTC. Its protein product is CASSPPGRSYEQYF.

J is TRBJ2-3 and V is TRBV7-8; D is perhaps TRBD1 (5 bases). This CDR3 comprises 16 residues. The V gene's germline CDR1 is SGHVS and CDR2 FQNEAQ. Trimming shortened V by 8 bases and J by 2 bases, and 20 bases separated the two germline ends. CDR3 DNA sequence: TGTGCCAGCCGGGCAGGGTTTGGTCGGTTCACAGATACGCAGTATTTT. Its protein is CASRAGFGRFTDTQYF.

This clonotype was observed a handful of times. The CDR3 DNA sequence: TGTGCCAGCAGCCCCGGTGGACAGGTACAGTTCTTC. As protein: CASSPGGQVQFF. This chain links TRBV6-5 with TRBJ2-1, with 7 nucleotides matching TRBD1. This CDR3 contains 12 residues. Germline CDR1 MNHEY, CDR2 SVGAGI. V dropped 6 bases and J dropped 13; count of bases not matched to a gene: 9.

The chain couples TRBV25-1 to TRBJ2-2; the match to TRBD1 covers 7 bases. Germline assignment: CDR1 MGHDK and CDR2 SYGVNS. V shed 4 bases, J shed 6 bases, and the junction held 5 bases outside the gene matches. The CDR3 has 14 residues. For the CDR3, the DNA is TGTGCCAGCAGTGGAGGGGGCAGCGCCGGGGAGCTGTTTTTT. It codes for CASSGGGSAGELFF.

This clonotype was detected only a few times. The J gene is TRBJ2-1, the V gene TRBV6-5, with 15 bases fitting TRBD2. V was pared by 6 bases and J by 15 bases, with 12 bases of the junction left unmatched. CDR3 size: 15 residues. The V gene's germline CDR1 is MNHEY and CDR2 SVGAGI. The CDR3 DNA reads as TGTGCCAGCAGAGCTCCGGGACTAGCGGGAGGTCTTTCGTTCTTC. Translation: CASRAPGLAGGLSFF.

This clonotype was picked up many times. This chain joins TRBV20-1 and TRBJ2-1, with TRBD2 matching over 10 bases. J gave up 6 bases and V 1 base, and 3 bases lay outside the gene matches. The germline V gene has CDR1 DFQATT and CDR2 SNEGSKA (reference sequence). The CDR3 loop spans 14 amino acids. This CDR3 reads CSARASGRANEQFF. For the CDR3, the DNA is TGCAGTGCTAGAGCTAGCGGGAGAGCCAATGAGCAGTTCTTC.

This clonotype was seen only a few times. The chain has TRBV28 and TRBJ1-3, with TRBD1 matching over 8 bases. Per the germline V gene, CDR1 is MDHEN and CDR2 is SYDVKM. Trimming removed 8 bases from V and 4 bases from J; junction bases left unmatched: 10. The CDR3 spans 15 residues. CDR3 loop: CASASSRGLGNTIYF. In nucleotides, the CDR3 is TGTGCCAGCGCCTCATCCAGGGGGCTAGGAAACACCATATATTTT.

This chain links TRBV12-3 or TRBV12-4 with TRBJ1-1; TRBD1 might be the D (6 bases). This CDR3 contains 13 residues. V lost 5 bases to trimming and J lost 5 bases, with 12 bases between them. CDR3 DNA sequence: TGTGCCAGCAGTGTGGACAGAGGAACTGAAGCTTTCTTT. Protein sequence: CASSVDRGTEAFF.

V is TRBV19 and J is TRBJ2-7; D remains ambiguous. Trimming removed 1 base at V and 0 bases at J, with 7 bases between. From germline, CDR1 is LNHDA and CDR2 SQIVND (reference sequence). The CDR3 has 14 amino acids. The CDR3 region is CASSIVGPSYEQYF. Written as DNA, the CDR3 is TGTGCCAGTAGTATAGTGGGCCCCTCCTACGAGCAGTACTTC. Using reference TRBV19 and TRBJ2-7 for the parts outside the CDR3, the full variable domain is DGGITQSPKYLFRKEGQNVTLSCEQNLNHDAMYWYRQDPGQGLRLIYYSQIVNDFQKGDIAEGYSVSREKKESFPLTVTSAQKNPTAFYLCASSIVGPSYEQYFGPGTRLTVT.

J is TRBJ2-5 and V is TRBV12-3 or TRBV12-4; 9 positions agree with TRBD2. The CDR3 has 14 amino acids. The J segment lost 5 bases and the V segment lost 5 bases, leaving 6 bases of the junction unmatched. The chain's CDR3 is CASSPLAGRETQYF. The CDR3 DNA follows: TGTGCCAGCAGTCCTCTAGCGGGGCGGGAGACCCAGTACTTC.

This clonotype was counted between two and nine times. The CDR3 spells CASSQGRQSTDTQYF. The CDR3 DNA reads TGCGCCAGCAGCCAAGGTCGACAGAGCACAGATACGCAGTATTTT. V usage is TRBV4-3 and J usage is TRBJ2-3; maybe TRBD1 (5 bases). Germline CDR1 and CDR2: LGHNA and YSLEER. With 1 base removed from V and 0 bases from J, the gap between germline ends came to 8 bases. The CDR3 runs 15 residues.

J is TRBJ1-2 and V is TRBV12-3 or TRBV12-4; maybe TRBD1 (5 bases). V lost 5 bases to trimming and J lost 7 bases, with 29 bases between them. This CDR3 region has 18 residues. CDR3 sequence reads: CASSPLGTSPGLRSGYTF. The CDR3 DNA sequence: TGTGCCAGCAGTCCCCTAGGGACGTCTCCCGGTCTACGTAGTGGCTACACCTTC.

This clonotype was observed at least ten times. The chain is built from TRBV4-2 and TRBJ2-7; D is uncertain. Germline CDR1 and CDR2: LGHNA and YNFKEQ. V was pared by 2 bases and J by 1 base, with 9 bases between. The CDR3 runs to 14 residues. The CDR3 here is CASSQQPTSYEQYF. CDR3 bases: TGTGCCAGCAGCCAACAGCCGACTTCCTACGAGCAGTACTTC.

V gene TRBV7-9 combines with J gene TRBJ2-2; D gene ambiguous. The germline V and J ends were trimmed by 2 bases and 6 bases, with 10 bases remaining between them. The germline gives CDR1 SEHNR, CDR2 FQNEAQ (reference sequence). This CDR3 region has 14 residues. The CDR3 reads CASSLSRRAGELFF. DNA for the CDR3: TGTGCCAGCAGCTTAAGCAGAAGGGCCGGGGAGCTGTTTTTT. Full variable domain (missing parts from reference TRBV7-9 and TRBJ2-2): DTGVSQNPRHKITKRGQNVTFRCDPISEHNRLYWYRQTLGQGPEFLTYFQNEAQLEKSRLLSDRFSAERPKGSFSTLEIQRTEQGDSAMYLCASSLSRRAGELFFGEGSRLTVL.

This sequence joins TRBV14 and TRBJ2-1; weak D call: TRBD2 (5 bases). Per germline, CDR1 SGHDN and CDR2 FVKESK. The CDR3 loop spans 15 amino acids. Trimming pared 4 bases from V and 4 bases from J, leaving 14 bases between. This CDR3 reads CASSPSSYSYNEQFF. CDR3 bases: TGTGCCAGCAGCCCTTCTAGCTACTCTTACAATGAGCAGTTCTTC.

In its sample, this clonotype was seen many times. The chain is built from TRBV29-1 and TRBJ2-7; D is ambiguous. This CDR3 has 13 amino acids. From germline, CDR1 is SQVTM and CDR2 ANQGSEA. V shed 0 bases and J shed 3 bases, with 9 bases lying between them. The CDR3 sequence: CSVEDSRYYEQYF. The CDR3 DNA is TGCAGCGTTGAAGATTCGAGGTACTACGAGCAGTACTTC.

The chain joins TRBV4-1 to TRBJ2-7, with D perhaps matching TRBD1 (5 bases). The CDR3 extends over 15 amino acids. V was trimmed by 1 base and J by 2 bases, leaving 12 bases between them. Germline values: CDR1 MGHRA, CDR2 YSYEKL. The CDR3 DNA reads TGCGCCAGCAGCCAAGTTACGGACACTACCTACGAGCAGTACTTC. Amino acid sequence: CASSQVTDTTYEQYF.

This clonotype was counted many times. V is TRBV5-5 and J is TRBJ1-1, with D uncertain. Trimming pared 0 bases from V and 1 base from J, leaving 4 bases between. Looked up from germline, CDR1 is SGHKS and CDR2 is YYEKEE (reference sequence). The CDR3 is 13 residues long. CDR3 in amino acids: CASSLDRNTEAFF. The CDR3 nucleotides are TGTGCCAGCAGCTTGGACAGGAACACTGAAGCTTTCTTT.

This clonotype was observed at least ten times. This sequence joins TRBV14 and TRBJ1-2; D uncertain. CDR3 length: 16 amino acids. Germline loops: CDR1 SGHDN, CDR2 FVKESK. V dropped 1 base and J dropped 6 bases, with 18 bases sitting between them. CDR3: CASSQGPGGPGNGYTF. CDR3 sequence (DNA): TGTGCCAGCAGCCAAGGACCTGGAGGGCCGGGAAATGGCTACACCTTC.